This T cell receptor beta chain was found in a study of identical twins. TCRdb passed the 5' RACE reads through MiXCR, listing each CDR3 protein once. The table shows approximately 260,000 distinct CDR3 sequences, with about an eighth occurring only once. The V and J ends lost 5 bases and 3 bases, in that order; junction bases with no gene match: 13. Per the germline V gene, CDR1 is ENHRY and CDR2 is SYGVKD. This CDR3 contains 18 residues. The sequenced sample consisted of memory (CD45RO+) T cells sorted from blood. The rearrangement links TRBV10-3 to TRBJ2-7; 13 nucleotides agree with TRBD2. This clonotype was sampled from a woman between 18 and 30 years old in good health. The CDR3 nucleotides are TGTGCCATCAGTTTAGGCCAGACTAGCGGGGGGCCGGGCTACGAGCAGTACTTC. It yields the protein CAISLGQTSGGPGYEQYF.